The following is a TCR beta chain sequence with its context. Antigen: not known. The data are from a study of T cell responses to AZD1222 COVID-19 vaccine. Turning to the study itself: Second-dose intervals of approximately 4 or approximately 12 weeks were pooled.

Study-wide results and limits: Samples come after the peak T cell response, not at day 14. Donor demographics were predominantly white British with a female majority; clonal diversity may be underestimated. Spike-specific TCR breadth and depth grew following two AZD1222 doses.

Using immunoSEQ multiplex PCR, the repertoire was profiled, and TCRdb retains in-frame clones only, with some absent. The sample comprises 95,000 to 150,000 clones, around 87% of which are singletons, and about 1.2% rests with the top ten. With 5 bases removed from V and 2 bases from J, the gap between germline ends came to 11 bases. The CDR3 extends over 14 amino acids. Looked up from germline, CDR1 is SGHTA and CDR2 is FQGNSA. The V and J genes are TRBV7-2 and TRBJ2-3; TRBD2 is a possible D gene (6 bases). The origin of this receptor is an adult in good health. This specimen was peripheral blood, taken on day 0 of AZD1222 vaccination. CDR3 protein: CASSRGGSTDTQYF. DNA for the CDR3: TGTGCCAGCAGCCGTGGGGGGTCCACAGATACGCAGTATTTT. The full variable domain, completed using reference TRBV7-2 and TRBJ2-3, is GAGVSQSPSNKVTEKGKDVELRCDPISGHTALYWYRQSLGQGLEFLIYFQGNSAPDKSGLPSDRFSAERTGGSVSTLTIQRTQQEDSAVYLCASSRGGSTDTQYFGPGTRLTVL.